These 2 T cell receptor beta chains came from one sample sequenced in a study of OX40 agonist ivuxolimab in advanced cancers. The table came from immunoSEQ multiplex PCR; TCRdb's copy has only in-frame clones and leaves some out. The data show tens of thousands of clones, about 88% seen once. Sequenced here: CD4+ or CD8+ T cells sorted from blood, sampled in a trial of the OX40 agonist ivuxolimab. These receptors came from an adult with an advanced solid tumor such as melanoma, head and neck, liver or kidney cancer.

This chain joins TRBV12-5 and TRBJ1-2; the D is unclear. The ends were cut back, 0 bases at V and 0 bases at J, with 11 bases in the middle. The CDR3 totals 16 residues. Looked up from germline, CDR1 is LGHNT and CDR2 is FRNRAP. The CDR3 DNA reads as TGTGCTAGTGGTTTGGTCGACGGAAATGCTAACTATGGCTACACCTTC. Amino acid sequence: CASGLVDGNANYGYTF.

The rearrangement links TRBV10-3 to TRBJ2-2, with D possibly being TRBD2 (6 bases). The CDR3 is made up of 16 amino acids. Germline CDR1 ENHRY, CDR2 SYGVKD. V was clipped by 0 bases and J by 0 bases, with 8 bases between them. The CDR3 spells CAISESGGTNTGELFF. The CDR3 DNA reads TGTGCCATCAGTGAGTCTGGAGGGACGAACACCGGGGAGCTGTTTTTT.